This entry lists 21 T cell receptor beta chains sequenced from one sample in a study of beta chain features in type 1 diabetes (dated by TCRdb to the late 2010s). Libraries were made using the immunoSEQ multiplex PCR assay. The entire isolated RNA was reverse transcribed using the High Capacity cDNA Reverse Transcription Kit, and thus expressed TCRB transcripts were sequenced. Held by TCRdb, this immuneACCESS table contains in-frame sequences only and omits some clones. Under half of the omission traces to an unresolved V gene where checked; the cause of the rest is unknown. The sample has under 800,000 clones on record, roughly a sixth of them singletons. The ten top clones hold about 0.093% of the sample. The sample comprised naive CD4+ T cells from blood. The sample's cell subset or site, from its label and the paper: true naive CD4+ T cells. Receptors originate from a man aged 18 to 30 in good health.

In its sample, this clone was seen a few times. DNA for the CDR3: TGTGCCAGCAGTTACTCGACTTGGGGGTCCGGTACGCAGTATTTT. Protein: CASSYSTWGSGTQYF. The chain links TRBV6-6 to TRBJ2-3; D possibly matches TRBD1 or TRBD2 (5 bases each). The CDR3 sequence is 15 residues long. CDR1 is MNHNY, CDR2 SVGAGI, per germline (reference sequence). Trimming left V 0 bases short and J 8 bases short, with 15 bases between.

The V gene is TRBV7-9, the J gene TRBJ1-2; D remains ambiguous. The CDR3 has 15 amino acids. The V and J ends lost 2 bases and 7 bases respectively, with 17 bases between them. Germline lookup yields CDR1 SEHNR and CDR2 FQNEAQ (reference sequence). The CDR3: CASSLHEALRSGYTF. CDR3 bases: TGTGCCAGCAGCTTACACGAGGCATTGCGGTCTGGCTACACCTTC.

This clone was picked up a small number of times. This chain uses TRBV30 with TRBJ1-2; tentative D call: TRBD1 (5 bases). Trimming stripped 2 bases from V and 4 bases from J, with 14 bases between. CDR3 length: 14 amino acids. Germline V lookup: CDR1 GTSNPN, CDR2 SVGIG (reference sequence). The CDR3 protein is CAWSWGMGLYGYTF. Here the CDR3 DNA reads TGTGCCTGGAGTTGGGGCATGGGCCTCTATGGCTACACCTTC. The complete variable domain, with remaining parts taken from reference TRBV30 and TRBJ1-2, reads SQTIHQWPATLVQPVGSPLSLECTVEGTSNPNLYWYRQAAGRGLQLLFYSVGIGQISSEVPQNLSASRPQDRQFILSSKKLLLSDSGFYLCAWSWGMGLYGYTFGSGTRLTVV.

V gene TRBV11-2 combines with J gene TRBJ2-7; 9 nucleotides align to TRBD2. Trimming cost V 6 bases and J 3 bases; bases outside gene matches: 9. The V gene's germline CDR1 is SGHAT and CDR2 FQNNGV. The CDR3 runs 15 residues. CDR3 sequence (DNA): TGTGCCAGCAGACGCCCGGGACTAGCCCTCTACGAGCAGTACTTC. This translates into CASRRPGLALYEQYF.

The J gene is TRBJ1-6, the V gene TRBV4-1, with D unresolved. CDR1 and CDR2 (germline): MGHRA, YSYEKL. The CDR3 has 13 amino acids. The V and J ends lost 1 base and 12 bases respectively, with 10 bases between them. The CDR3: CASSQGGMIPLHF. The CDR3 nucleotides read TGCGCCAGCAGCCAAGGCGGCATGATACCCCTCCACTTT.

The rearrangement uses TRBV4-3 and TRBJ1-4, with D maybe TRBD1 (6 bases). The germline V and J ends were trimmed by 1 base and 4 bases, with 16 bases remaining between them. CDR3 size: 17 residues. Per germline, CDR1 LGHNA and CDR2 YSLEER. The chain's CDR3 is CASSQAIQGLGNEKLFF. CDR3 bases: TGCGCCAGCAGCCAAGCCATACAGGGACTGGGTAATGAAAAACTGTTTTTT.

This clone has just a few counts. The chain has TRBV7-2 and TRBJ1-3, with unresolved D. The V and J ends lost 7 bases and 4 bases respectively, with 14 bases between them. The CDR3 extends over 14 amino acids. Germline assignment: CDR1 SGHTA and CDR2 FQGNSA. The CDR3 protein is CASNGRGAGNTIYF. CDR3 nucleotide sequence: TGTGCCAGCAACGGGCGGGGTGCAGGAAACACCATATATTTT.

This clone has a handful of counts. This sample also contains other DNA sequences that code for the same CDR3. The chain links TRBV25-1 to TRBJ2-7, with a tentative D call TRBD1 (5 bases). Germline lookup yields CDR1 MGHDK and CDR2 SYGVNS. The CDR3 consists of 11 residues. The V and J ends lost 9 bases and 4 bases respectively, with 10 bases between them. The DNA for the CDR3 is TGTGCCAGTGGTAGGGGTTACGAGCAGTACTTC. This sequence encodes CASGRGYEQYF.

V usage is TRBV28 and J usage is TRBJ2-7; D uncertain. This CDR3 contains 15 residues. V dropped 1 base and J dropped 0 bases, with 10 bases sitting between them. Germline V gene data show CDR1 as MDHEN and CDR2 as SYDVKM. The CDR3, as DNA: TGTGCCAGCAGTTTATCGCAGATAGGCTCCTACGAGCAGTACTTC. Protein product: CASSLSQIGSYEQYF.

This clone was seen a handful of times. The CDR3 reads CATSRDRVAQGSQPQHF. CDR3 bases: TGTGCCACCAGCAGAGACCGGGTGGCCCAGGGTAGTCAGCCCCAGCATTTT. The chain has TRBV15 and TRBJ1-5, with D perhaps matching TRBD1 (5 bases). The CDR3 has 17 residues. Germline CDR1 LNHNV, CDR2 YYDKDF (reference sequence). Trimming left V 0 bases short and J 6 bases short, with 18 bases between.

The DNA for the CDR3 is TGTGCCAGCAGCTCTAGGGGGCAGGGCAGTCAGCCCCAGCATTTT. It is translated as CASSSRGQGSQPQHF. This sequence joins TRBV9 and TRBJ1-5; 7 bases fit TRBD1. Unmatched junction bases numbered 10, after V lost 4 bases and J lost 6 bases. CDR1 is SGDLS, CDR2 YYNGEE, per germline. There are 15 residues in the CDR3.

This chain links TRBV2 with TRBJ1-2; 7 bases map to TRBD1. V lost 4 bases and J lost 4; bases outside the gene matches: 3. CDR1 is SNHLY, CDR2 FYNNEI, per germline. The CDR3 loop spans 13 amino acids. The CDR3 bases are TGTGCCAGCAGTGTCCGGGACAGCTATGGCTACACCTTC. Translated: CASSVRDSYGYTF.

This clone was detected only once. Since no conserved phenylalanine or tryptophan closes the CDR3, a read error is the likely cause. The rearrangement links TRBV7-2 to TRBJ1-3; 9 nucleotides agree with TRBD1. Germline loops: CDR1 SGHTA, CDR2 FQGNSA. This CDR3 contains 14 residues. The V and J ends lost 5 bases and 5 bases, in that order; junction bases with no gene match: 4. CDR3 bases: TGTGCCAGCAGCCCACAGGGGGCAAGAAACACCATATATCTT. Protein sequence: CASSPQGARNTIYL.

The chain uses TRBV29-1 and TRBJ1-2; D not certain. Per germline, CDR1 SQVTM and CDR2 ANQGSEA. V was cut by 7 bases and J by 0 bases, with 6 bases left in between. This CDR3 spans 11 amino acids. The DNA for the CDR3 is TGCAGCGGAGTCCCTAACTATGGCTACACCTTC. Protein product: CSGVPNYGYTF.

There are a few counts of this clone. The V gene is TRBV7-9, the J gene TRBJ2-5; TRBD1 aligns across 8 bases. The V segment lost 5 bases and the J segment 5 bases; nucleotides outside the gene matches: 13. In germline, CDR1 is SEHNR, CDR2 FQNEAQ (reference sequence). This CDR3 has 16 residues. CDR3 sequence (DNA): TGTGCCAGCAGCCCTCAGAGACAGGGGCTGGGGGAGACCCAGTACTTC. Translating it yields CASSPQRQGLGETQYF.

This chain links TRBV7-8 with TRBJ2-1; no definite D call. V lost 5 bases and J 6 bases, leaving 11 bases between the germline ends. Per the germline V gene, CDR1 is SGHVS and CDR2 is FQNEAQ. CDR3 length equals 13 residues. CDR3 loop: CASSIHRLNEQFF. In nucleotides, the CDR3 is TGTGCCAGCAGCATACATCGGCTCAATGAGCAGTTCTTC.

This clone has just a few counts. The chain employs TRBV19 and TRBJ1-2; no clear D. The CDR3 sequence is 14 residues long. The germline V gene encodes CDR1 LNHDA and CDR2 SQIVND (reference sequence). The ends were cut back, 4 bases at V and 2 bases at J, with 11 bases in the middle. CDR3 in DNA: TGTGCCAGTAGTAGGCAGACGGGCAACTATGGCTACACCTTC. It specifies CASSRQTGNYGYTF.

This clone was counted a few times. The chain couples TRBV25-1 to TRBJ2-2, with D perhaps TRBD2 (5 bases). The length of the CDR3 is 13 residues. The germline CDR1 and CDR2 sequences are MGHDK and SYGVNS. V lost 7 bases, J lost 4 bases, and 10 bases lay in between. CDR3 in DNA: TGTGCCAGCACGGGGATACCCACCGGGGAGCTGTTTTTT. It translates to CASTGIPTGELFF.

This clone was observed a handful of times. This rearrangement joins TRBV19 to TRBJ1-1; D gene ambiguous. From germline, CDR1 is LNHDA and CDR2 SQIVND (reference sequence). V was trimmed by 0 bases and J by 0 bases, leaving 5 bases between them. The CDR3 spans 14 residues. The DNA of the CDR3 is TGTGCCAGTAGTATAGACGGGTTGAACACTGAAGCTTTCTTT. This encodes CASSIDGLNTEAFF.

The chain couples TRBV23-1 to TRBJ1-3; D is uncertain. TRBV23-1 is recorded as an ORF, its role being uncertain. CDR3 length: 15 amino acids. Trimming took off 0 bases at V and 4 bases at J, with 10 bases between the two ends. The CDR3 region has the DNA TGCGCCAGCAGTCAATCAGGAGAGAGCGGAAACACCATATATTTT. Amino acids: CASSQSGESGNTIYF.

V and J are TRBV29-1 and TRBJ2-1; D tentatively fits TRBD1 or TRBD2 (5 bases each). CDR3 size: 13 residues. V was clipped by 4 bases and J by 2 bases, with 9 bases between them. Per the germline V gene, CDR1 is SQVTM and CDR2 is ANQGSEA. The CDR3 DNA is TGCAGCGTTGCCTGGGACGCCTACAATGAGCAGTTCTTC. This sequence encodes CSVAWDAYNEQFF.